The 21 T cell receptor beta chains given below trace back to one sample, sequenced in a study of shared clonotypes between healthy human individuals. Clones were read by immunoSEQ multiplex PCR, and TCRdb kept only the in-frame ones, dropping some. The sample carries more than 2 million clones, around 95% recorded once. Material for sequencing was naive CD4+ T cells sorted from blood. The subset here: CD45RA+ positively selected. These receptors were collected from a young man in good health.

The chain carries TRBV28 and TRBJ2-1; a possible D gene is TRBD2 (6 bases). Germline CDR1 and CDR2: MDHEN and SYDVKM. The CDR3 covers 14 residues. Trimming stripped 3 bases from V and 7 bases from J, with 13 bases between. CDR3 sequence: CASSLGGNANEQFF. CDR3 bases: TGTGCCAGCAGTTTGGGCGGGAATGCAAATGAGCAGTTCTTC.

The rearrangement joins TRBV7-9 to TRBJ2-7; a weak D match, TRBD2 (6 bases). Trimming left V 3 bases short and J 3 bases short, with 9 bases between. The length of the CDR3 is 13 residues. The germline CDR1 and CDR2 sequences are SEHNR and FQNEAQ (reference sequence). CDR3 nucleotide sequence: TGTGCCAGCAGCTTTAGGCGGGACTACGAGCAGTACTTC. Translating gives CASSFRRDYEQYF.

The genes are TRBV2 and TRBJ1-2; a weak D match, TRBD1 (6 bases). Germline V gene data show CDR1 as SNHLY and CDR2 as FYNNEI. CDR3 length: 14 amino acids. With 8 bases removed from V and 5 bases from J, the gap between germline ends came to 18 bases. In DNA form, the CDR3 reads TGTGCCAGCCTCCGGGACACCCTCCGGTATGGCTACACCTTC. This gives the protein CASLRDTLRYGYTF.

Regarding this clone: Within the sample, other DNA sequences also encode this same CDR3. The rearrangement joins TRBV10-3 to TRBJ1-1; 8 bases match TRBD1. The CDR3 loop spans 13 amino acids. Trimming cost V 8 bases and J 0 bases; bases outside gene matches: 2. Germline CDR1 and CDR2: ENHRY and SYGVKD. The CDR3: CAIRTGMNTEAFF. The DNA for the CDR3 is TGTGCCATCCGGACAGGGATGAACACTGAAGCTTTCTTT.

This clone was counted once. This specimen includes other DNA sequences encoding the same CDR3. Here the CDR3 reads CASSSPNTGELFF. CDR3 coding DNA: TGTGCCAGCAGTAGCCCGAACACCGGGGAGCTGTTTTTT. The chain carries TRBV7-2 and TRBJ2-2; D remains unclear. The CDR3 is made up of 13 amino acids. Germline V gene sequence: CDR1 SGHTA, CDR2 FQGNSA. Deletions cut 6 bases from V and 0 bases from J, with 5 bases between.

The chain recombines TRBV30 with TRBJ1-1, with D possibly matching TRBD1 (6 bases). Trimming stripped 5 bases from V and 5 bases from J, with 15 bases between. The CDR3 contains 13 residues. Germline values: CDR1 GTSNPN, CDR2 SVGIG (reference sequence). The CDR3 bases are TGTGCCTGGGAAAGGGGGGTAAGGACTGAAGCTTTCTTT. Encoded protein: CAWERGVRTEAFF. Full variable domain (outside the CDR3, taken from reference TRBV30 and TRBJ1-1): SQTIHQWPATLVQPVGSPLSLECTVEGTSNPNLYWYRQAAGRGLQLLFYSVGIGQISSEVPQNLSASRPQDRQFILSSKKLLLSDSGFYLCAWERGVRTEAFFGQGTRLTVV.

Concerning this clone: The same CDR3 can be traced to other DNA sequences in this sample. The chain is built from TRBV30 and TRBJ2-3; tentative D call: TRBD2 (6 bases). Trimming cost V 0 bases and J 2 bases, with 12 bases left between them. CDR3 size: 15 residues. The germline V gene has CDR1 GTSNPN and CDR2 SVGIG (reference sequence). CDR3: CAWSVGGPSTDTQYF. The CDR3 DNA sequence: TGTGCCTGGAGTGTCGGAGGGCCGTCCACAGATACGCAGTATTTT.

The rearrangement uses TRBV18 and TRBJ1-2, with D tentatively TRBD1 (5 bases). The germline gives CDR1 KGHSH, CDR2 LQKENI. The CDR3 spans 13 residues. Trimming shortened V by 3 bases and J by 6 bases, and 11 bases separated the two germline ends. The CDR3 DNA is TGTGCCAGCTCACCCAATGGGGGGGATGGCTACACCTTC. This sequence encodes CASSPNGGDGYTF.

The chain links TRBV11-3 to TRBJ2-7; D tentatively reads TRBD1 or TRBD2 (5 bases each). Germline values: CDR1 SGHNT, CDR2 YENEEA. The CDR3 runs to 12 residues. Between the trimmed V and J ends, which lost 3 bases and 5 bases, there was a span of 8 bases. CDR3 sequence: CASSLRGDEQYF. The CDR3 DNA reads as TGTGCCAGCAGCTTGAGAGGGGACGAGCAGTACTTC.

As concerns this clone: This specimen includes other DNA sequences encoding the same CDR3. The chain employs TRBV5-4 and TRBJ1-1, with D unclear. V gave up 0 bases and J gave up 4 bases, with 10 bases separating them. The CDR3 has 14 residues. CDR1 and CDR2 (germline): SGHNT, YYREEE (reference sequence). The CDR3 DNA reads TGTGCCAGCAGCTTGGAGGGAGCGGGCACTGAAGCTTTCTTT. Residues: CASSLEGAGTEAFF. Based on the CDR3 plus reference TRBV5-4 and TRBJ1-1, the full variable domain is ETGVTQSPTHLIKTRGQQVTLRCSSQSGHNTVSWYQQALGQGPQFIFQYYREEENGRGNFPPRFSGLQFPNYSSELNVNALELDDSALYLCASSLEGAGTEAFFGQGTRLTVV.

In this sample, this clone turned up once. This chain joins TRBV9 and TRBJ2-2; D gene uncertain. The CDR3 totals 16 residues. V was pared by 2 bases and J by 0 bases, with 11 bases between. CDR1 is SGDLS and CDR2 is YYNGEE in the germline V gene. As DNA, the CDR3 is TGTGCCAGCAGCGTGCACAGCATAGCGAACACCGGGGAGCTGTTTTTT. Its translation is CASSVHSIANTGELFF.

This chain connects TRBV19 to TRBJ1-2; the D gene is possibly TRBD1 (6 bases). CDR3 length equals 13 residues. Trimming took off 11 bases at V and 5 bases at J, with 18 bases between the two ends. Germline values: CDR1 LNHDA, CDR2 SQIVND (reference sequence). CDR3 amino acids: CASCTSQGYGYTF. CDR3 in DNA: TGTGCCTCGTGCACCTCCCAGGGGTATGGCTACACCTTC.

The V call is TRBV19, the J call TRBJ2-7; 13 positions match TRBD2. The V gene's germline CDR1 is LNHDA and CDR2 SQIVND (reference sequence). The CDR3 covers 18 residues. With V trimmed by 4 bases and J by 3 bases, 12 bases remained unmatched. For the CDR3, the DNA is TGTGCCAGTAGTACCCCTCGGACTAGCGGGGGCTCTGACTACGAGCAGTACTTC. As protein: CASSTPRTSGGSDYEQYF.

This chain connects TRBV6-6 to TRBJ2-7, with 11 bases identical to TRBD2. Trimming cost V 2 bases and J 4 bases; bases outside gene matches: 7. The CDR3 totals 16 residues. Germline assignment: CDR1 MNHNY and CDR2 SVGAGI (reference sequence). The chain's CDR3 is CASSYRPTSGDYEQYF. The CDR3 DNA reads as TGTGCCAGCAGTTACCGGCCGACTAGCGGGGATTACGAGCAGTACTTC.

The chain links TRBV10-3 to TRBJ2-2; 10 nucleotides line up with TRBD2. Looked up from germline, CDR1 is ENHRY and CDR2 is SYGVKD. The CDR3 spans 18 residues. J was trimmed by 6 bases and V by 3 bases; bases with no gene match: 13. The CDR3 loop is CAISDPQRGTSAAGELFF. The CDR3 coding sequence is TGTGCCATCAGTGACCCTCAACGCGGGACTAGCGCTGCCGGGGAGCTGTTTTTT.

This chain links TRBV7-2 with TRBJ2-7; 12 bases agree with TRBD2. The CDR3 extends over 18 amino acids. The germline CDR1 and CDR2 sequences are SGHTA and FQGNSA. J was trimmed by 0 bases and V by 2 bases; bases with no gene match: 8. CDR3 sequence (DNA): TGTGCCAGCAGCTTAACCGGGACTAGCGGGCCTAGCTCCTACGAGCAGTACTTC. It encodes CASSLTGTSGPSSYEQYF.

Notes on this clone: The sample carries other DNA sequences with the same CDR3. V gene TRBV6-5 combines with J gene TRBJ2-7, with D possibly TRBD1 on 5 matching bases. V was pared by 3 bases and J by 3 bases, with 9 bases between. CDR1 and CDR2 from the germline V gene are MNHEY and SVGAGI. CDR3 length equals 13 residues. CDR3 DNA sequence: TGTGCCAGCAGTTATCGCGGACACTACGAGCAGTACTTC. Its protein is CASSYRGHYEQYF.

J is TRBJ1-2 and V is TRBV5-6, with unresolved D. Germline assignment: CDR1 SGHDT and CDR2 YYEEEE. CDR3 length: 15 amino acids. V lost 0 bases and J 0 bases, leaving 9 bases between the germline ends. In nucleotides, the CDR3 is TGTGCCAGCAGCTTGGGCATAGGGTCTAACTATGGCTACACCTTC. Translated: CASSLGIGSNYGYTF.

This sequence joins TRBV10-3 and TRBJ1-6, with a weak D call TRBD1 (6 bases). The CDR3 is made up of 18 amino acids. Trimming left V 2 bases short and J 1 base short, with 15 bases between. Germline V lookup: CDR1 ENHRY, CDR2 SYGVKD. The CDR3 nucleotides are TGTGCCATCAGTGAGAACCAGGGGCCGGGGTCCTATAATTCACCCCTCCACTTT. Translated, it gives CAISENQGPGSYNSPLHF.

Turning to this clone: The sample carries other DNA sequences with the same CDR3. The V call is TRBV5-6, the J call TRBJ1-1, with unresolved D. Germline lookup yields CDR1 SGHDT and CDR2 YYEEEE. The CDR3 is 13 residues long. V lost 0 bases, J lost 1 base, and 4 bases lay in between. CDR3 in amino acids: CASSLARNTEAFF. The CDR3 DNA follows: TGTGCCAGCAGCTTGGCTCGGAACACTGAAGCTTTCTTT.

The CDR3 is CASSPGESGANVLTF. DNA of the CDR3: TGTGCCAGCAGCCCTGGTGAATCTGGGGCCAACGTCCTGACTTTC. This chain joins TRBV11-1 and TRBJ2-6; D remains ambiguous. The CDR3 is made up of 15 amino acids. CDR1 SGHAT and CDR2 FQDESV come from the germline V gene (reference sequence). V dropped 5 bases and J dropped 1 base, with 9 bases sitting between them.